The rows below give T cell receptor beta chains drawn from one sample of a study of blood T cell repertoires in COVID-19. The method was immunoSEQ multiplex PCR; TCRdb's version includes in-frame clones alone and lacks a portion of them. The repertoire holds about 180,000 clones, with more than 75% as singletons. Sequencing was done on a sample of PBMCs or T cells enriched from blood (not recorded which). These receptors were collected from a woman between 25 and 40 years old who had recovered from COVID-19. The CDR3 runs from the conserved cysteine through the conserved F or W. D genes are given only for firm matches. For some rows the clone size is stated as once, few or many, or as a class when expanded; others skip it.

DNA	CDR3	size	D	length	V	J
TGTGCCAGTCGACTAGCGGATGCCACAGATACGCAGTATTTT	CASRLADATDTQYF	-	TRBD2	14	TRBV19	TRBJ2-3
TGTGCCAGCAGCCGGGAATCCGGGGAGCTGTTTTTT	CASSRESGELFF	-	-	12	TRBV7-9	TRBJ2-2
TGTGCCAGCAGCCCGGATTTCGCTCTCCTCAGGGGAACTCACGAGCAGTACTTC	CASSPDFALLRGTHEQYF	-	-	18	TRBV28	TRBJ2-7
TGTGCCAGCAGCAACAGGCAGCTTAACTATGGCTACACCTTC	CASSNRQLNYGYTF	-	-	14	TRBV6-6	TRBJ1-2
TGTGCCAGCAGCGTACACGAGAAGGTTGAGACAGGGAGAAGAAGCTCCTATAATTCACCCCTCCACTTT	CASSVHEKVETGRRSSYNSPLHF	-	TRBD1	23	TRBV9	TRBJ1-6
TGTGCCATCACCTTCGTCCCGGGACAGGGAGGGTGGCACACCATATATTTT	CAITFVPGQGGWHTIYF	-	TRBD1	17	TRBV10-3	TRBJ1-3
TGTGCCAGCAGCGTAGTCCCCGGACTAGCGGCGGCCTACAATGAGCAGTTCTTC	CASSVVPGLAAAYNEQFF	-	TRBD2	18	TRBV9	TRBJ2-1
TGTGCCAGTAGTCGAAGACAAGGAACTTGGTATGGCTACACCTTC	CASSRRQGTWYGYTF	-	-	15	TRBV19	TRBJ1-2
TGTGCCAGCAGTGATCGGATCGAAGAGACTAATAATTCACCCCTCCACTTT	CASSDRIEETNNSPLHF	-	-	17	TRBV6-1	TRBJ1-6
TGTGCCAGCAGCTCCCAGGACAGGGTTGGGTACGAGCAGTACTTC	CASSSQDRVGYEQYF	-	TRBD1	15	TRBV11-2	TRBJ2-7
TGTGCCAGCAGTGCACAACCACAGGGCGGACAGCCCCAGCATTTT	CASSAQPQGGQPQHF	-	-	15	TRBV27	TRBJ1-5
TGTGCCAGCAGCCAAGGACAGGCCGTCTATGGCTACACCTTC	CASSQGQAVYGYTF	once	-	14	TRBV3-1/TRBV3-2	TRBJ1-2
TGTGCCAGCAGCTTGCAGGGAACAGATACGCAGTATTTT	CASSLQGTDTQYF	-	-	13	TRBV5-4	TRBJ2-3
TGTGCCAGCAGCCAAAGCTACGGGACAGCCAGTTCCACAGATACGCAGTATTTT	CASSQSYGTASSTDTQYF	-	TRBD1	18	TRBV5-4	TRBJ2-3
TGCAGCGTTGGGAGCCTAGCGGGAGCCCACAAGAACACCGGGGAGCTGTTTTTT	CSVGSLAGAHKNTGELFF	-	TRBD2	18	TRBV29-1	TRBJ2-2
TGCGCCAGCAGCCAAGATCTCCTCGCGGGAGGCCGCAATGAGCAGTTCTTC	CASSQDLLAGGRNEQFF	-	TRBD2	17	TRBV4-1	TRBJ2-1
TGTGCCAGCAGCTTAACTAGCGCCACCGGTTCCGGGGAGCTGTTTTTT	CASSLTSATGSGELFF	-	TRBD2	16	TRBV7-2	TRBJ2-2
TGTGCCAGCAGCCAAGTCTTTTCTTTAGGGGTAGGAACTGAAGCTTTCTTT	CASSQVFSLGVGTEAFF	-	-	17	TRBV3-1/TRBV3-2	TRBJ1-1
TGTGCCAGCAGCTTCGGACAGACTGACTATGGCTACACCTTC	CASSFGQTDYGYTF	-	-	14	TRBV7-9	TRBJ1-2
TGTGCCAGCCTGGACAGGGAAGGGCAGCCCCAGCATTTT	CASLDREGQPQHF	once	TRBD1	13	TRBV6-5	TRBJ1-5
TGTGCCAGCAGCTTCGTAACTAACTATGGCTACACCTTC	CASSFVTNYGYTF	-	-	13	TRBV5-5	TRBJ1-2
TGTGCCATCAGTGTGGACAAGCGGGGTCAGCCCCAGCATTTT	CAISVDKRGQPQHF	-	-	14	TRBV10-3	TRBJ1-5
TGTGCCAGCAGCTTAGGGAGCGGGGTCCAAGAGACCCAGTACTTC	CASSLGSGVQETQYF	-	TRBD2	15	TRBV7-8	TRBJ2-5
TGTGCCAGCAGCTTAGCGGGACTAGCGAGCACAGATACGCAGTATTTT	CASSLAGLASTDTQYF	-	TRBD2	16	TRBV7-9	TRBJ2-3
TGTGCCAGCAACTATGACACAGGGGGTTCGGATGAGCAGTTCTTC	CASNYDTGGSDEQFF	-	TRBD1	15	TRBV5-5	TRBJ2-1
TGCAGCGTTGCGAGACAGGGGGGGAAAGAGACCCAGTACTTC	CSVARQGGKETQYF	-	TRBD1	14	TRBV29-1	TRBJ2-5
TGTGCCAGTATAGAGGCAGGGGGAATCAATCAGCCCCAGCATTTT	CASIEAGGINQPQHF	-	TRBD1	15	TRBV19	TRBJ1-5
TGTGCCAGCAGCCAACGCACCGGGGAGCTGTTTTTT	CASSQRTGELFF	-	-	12	TRBV3-1/TRBV3-2	TRBJ2-2
TGTGCCTGGAATCCGGGACTAGCGGGAGTCAACGAGCAGTACTTC	CAWNPGLAGVNEQYF	-	TRBD2	15	TRBV30	TRBJ2-7
TGTGCCAGCAGCTTAGAATGGCGAGGTTTCAATGAGCAGTTCTTC	CASSLEWRGFNEQFF	-	-	15	TRBV7-9	TRBJ2-1
TGCGCCAGCAGTGGACCACTAGCGGGAGGGCTCGAGCAGTACTTC	CASSGPLAGGLEQYF	once	TRBD2	15	TRBV10-1	TRBJ2-7
TGTGCCAGCAGCCATCCGCCCCCGGGAGGTAGCTACAATGAGCAGTTCTTC	CASSHPPPGGSYNEQFF	-	TRBD2	17	TRBV7-9	TRBJ2-1